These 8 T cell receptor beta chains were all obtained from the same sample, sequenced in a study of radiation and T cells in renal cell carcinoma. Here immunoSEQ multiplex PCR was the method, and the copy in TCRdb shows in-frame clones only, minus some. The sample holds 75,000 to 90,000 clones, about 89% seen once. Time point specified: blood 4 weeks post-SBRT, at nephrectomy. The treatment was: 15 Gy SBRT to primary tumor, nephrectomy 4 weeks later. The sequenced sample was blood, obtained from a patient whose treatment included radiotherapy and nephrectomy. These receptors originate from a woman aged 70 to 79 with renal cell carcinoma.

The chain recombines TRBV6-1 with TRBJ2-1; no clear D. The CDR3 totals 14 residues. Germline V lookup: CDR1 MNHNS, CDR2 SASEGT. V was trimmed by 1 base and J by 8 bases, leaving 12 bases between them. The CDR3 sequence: CASSEVGSIDEQFF. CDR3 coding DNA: TGTGCCAGCAGTGAAGTAGGCAGTATAGATGAGCAGTTCTTC.

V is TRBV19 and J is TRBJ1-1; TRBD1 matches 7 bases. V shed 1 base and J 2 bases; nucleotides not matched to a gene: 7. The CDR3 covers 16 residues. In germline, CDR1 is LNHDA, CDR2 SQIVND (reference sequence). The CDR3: CASSIGLGQINTEAFF. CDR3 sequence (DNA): TGTGCCAGTAGTATAGGGTTGGGACAGATCAACACTGAAGCTTTCTTT.

The CDR3 nucleotides are TGTGCCAGCAGCCGACAGAAGAGCTCCTACAATGAGCAGTTCTTC. Its protein product is CASSRQKSSYNEQFF. The V call is TRBV7-3, the J call TRBJ2-1; D might be TRBD1 (5 bases). V was pared by 5 bases and J by 0 bases, with 11 bases between. Germline V CDR1 and CDR2: SGHTA, FQGTGA. The length of the CDR3 is 15 residues.

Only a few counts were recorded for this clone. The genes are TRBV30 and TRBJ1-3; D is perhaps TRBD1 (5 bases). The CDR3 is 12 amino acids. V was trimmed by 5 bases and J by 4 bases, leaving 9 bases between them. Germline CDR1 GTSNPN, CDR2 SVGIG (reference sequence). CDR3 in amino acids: CAWGQAGNTIYF. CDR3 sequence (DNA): TGTGCCTGGGGACAAGCCGGAAACACCATATATTTT.

Here the CDR3 DNA reads TGTGCCAGTAGTATAGCCCCCGCAGAATACAATGAGCAGTTCTTC. It encodes CASSIAPAEYNEQFF. This sequence joins TRBV19 and TRBJ2-1, with D uncertain. The germline V gene encodes CDR1 LNHDA and CDR2 SQIVND (reference sequence). This CDR3 has 15 residues. V was trimmed by 1 base and J by 4 bases, leaving 11 bases between them. Full variable domain (remainder filled in from reference TRBV19 and TRBJ2-1): DGGITQSPKYLFRKEGQNVTLSCEQNLNHDAMYWYRQDPGQGLRLIYYSQIVNDFQKGDIAEGYSVSREKKESFPLTVTSAQKNPTAFYLCASSIAPAEYNEQFFGPGTRLTVL.

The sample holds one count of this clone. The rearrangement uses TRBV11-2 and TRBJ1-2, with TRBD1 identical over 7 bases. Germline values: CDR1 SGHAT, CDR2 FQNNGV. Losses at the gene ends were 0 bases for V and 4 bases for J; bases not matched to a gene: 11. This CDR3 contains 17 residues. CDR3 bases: TGTGCCAGCAGCTTAGACCCGACAGGGACAAAAACCTATGGCTACACCTTC. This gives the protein CASSLDPTGTKTYGYTF.

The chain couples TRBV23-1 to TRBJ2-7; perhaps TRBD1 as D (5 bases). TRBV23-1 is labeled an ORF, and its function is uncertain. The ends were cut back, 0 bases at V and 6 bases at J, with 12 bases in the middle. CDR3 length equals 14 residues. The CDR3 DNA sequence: TGCGCCAGCAGTCAATCGGGGCGACTTACCGAGCAGTACTTC. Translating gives CASSQSGRLTEQYF.

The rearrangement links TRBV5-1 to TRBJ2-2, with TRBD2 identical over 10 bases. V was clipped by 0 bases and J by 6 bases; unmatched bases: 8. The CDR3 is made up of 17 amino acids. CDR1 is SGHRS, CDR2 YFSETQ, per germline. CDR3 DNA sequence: TGCGCCAGCAGCTTGGTTTCTAGCGGGGGCGGCCCCGGGGAGCTGTTTTTT. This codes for CASSLVSSGGGPGELFF. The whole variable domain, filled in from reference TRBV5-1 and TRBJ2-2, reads KAGVTQTPRYLIKTRGQQVTLSCSPISGHRSVSWYQQTPGQGLQFLFEYFSETQRNKGNFPGRFSGRQFSNSRSEMNVSTLELGDSALYLCASSLVSSGGGPGELFFGEGSRLTVL.